The 23 T cell receptor beta chains presented below share a single source sample, sequenced in a study of siplizumab effects on memory and regulatory T cells (dated by TCRdb to about 2019). Libraries were made using the immunoSEQ multiplex PCR assay. Not all clones reach the TCRdb copy of this immuneACCESS table, which keeps in-frame sequences only. Checked studies attribute under half of the gap to unresolved V genes and leave the rest unexplained. The sample records over 85,000 clones, approximately 96% of which are singletons. In total, the top ten clones hold 0.031% of the sample. Sequencing used naive CD4+ T cells sorted from blood. This specimen's cell subset or site label, interpreted: unstimulated naive T cells. The receptors derive from a human donor in good health.

The J gene is TRBJ2-7, the V gene TRBV7-3; 9 bases are a match to TRBD1. This CDR3 spans 15 amino acids. With 3 bases clipped from V and 3 bases from J, the junction kept 6 bases outside the gene matches. From germline, CDR1 is SGHTA and CDR2 FQGTGA. The CDR3 here is CASSLTGTGIYEQYF. CDR3 in DNA: TGTGCCAGCAGCTTGACCGGGACAGGGATCTACGAGCAGTACTTC.

V usage is TRBV4-1 and J usage is TRBJ1-2; 10 bases are shared with TRBD1. This CDR3 region has 16 residues. V shed 2 bases and J 3 bases; nucleotides not matched to a gene: 6. CDR1 and CDR2 from the germline V gene are MGHRA and YSYEKL. Here the CDR3 reads CASSQPRTGGHYGYTF. The CDR3 coding sequence is TGCGCCAGCAGCCAACCTAGGACAGGGGGTCACTATGGCTACACCTTC.

The sample holds one count of this clone. The chain couples TRBV5-1 to TRBJ2-3; TRBD2 aligns across 10 bases. This CDR3 region has 15 residues. Germline lookup yields CDR1 SGHRS and CDR2 YFSETQ. After removal of 2 bases from V and 4 bases from J, the junction contained 4 bases not matched to a gene. Here the CDR3 reads CASSFLAGAPDTQYF. Written as DNA, the CDR3 is TGCGCCAGCAGCTTCCTAGCGGGGGCCCCAGATACGCAGTATTTT.

The chain couples TRBV6-1 to TRBJ2-3; tentative D call: TRBD1 (6 bases). Deletions cut 2 bases from V and 1 base from J, with 22 bases between. The CDR3 consists of 19 residues. Germline V gives CDR1 MNHNS, CDR2 SASEGT. The CDR3 nucleotides read TGTGCCAGCAGTGAAAGGGGGTTACGACTTCGACTACGCACAGATACGCAGTATTTT. This sequence encodes CASSERGLRLRLRTDTQYF.

This chain joins TRBV19 and TRBJ2-7, with no clear D. This CDR3 region has 13 residues. CDR1 is LNHDA and CDR2 is SQIVND in the germline V gene (reference sequence). Deletions cut 5 bases from V and 4 bases from J, with 12 bases between. The CDR3 coding sequence is TGTGCCAGTAGTCCCCCCTACTCATACGAGCAGTACTTC. It translates to CASSPPYSYEQYF.

V gene TRBV4-1 combines with J gene TRBJ2-4, with TRBD1 matching 8 bases. The CDR3 extends over 17 amino acids. The trim removed 6 bases at V and 5 bases at J, leaving 15 bases unmatched. Per the germline V gene, CDR1 is MGHRA and CDR2 is YSYEKL. The CDR3, as DNA: TGCGCCAGCAGAGGGTATGCCCCTGGACAGGGCGAAAACATTCAGTACTTC. Residues: CASRGYAPGQGENIQYF.

This clone appeared a single time. This chain links TRBV9 with TRBJ2-1; a possible D gene is TRBD2 (5 bases). Looked up from germline, CDR1 is SGDLS and CDR2 is YYNGEE. This CDR3 has 15 amino acids. Trimming shortened V by 3 bases and J by 4 bases, and 14 bases separated the two germline ends. CDR3 DNA: TGTGCCAGCAGCGCGAGACGGGATCCATACAATGAGCAGTTCTTC. Protein: CASSARRDPYNEQFF.

The chain uses TRBV7-6 and TRBJ1-2; the D gene is possibly TRBD1 (5 bases). Trimming removed 0 bases at V and 4 bases at J, with 12 bases between. In germline, CDR1 is SGHVS, CDR2 FNYEAQ. The CDR3 is 15 amino acids. The CDR3 nucleotides read TGTGCCAGCAGCTTAGCCACCGGGGCCCGCTATGGCTACACCTTC. Translated: CASSLATGARYGYTF.

The chain couples TRBV5-1 to TRBJ2-1; D possibly uses TRBD1 or TRBD2 (6 bases each). Deletions cut 5 bases from V and 5 bases from J, with 17 bases between. CDR3 length equals 15 residues. From germline, CDR1 is SGHRS and CDR2 YFSETQ. This CDR3 is CASSPVTGANNEQFF. Written as DNA, the CDR3 is TGCGCCAGCAGTCCCGTAACGGGGGCGAACAATGAGCAGTTCTTC.

This clone appeared a single time. V gene TRBV6-1 combines with J gene TRBJ2-1; 7 bases are a match to TRBD1. With V trimmed by 2 bases and J by 3 bases, 10 bases remained unmatched. The CDR3 length is 17 residues. From germline, CDR1 is MNHNS and CDR2 SASEGT. CDR3 residues: CASSEFPGTAGYNEQFF. The CDR3 nucleotides read TGTGCCAGCAGTGAATTCCCGGGGACAGCAGGCTACAATGAGCAGTTCTTC.

The CDR3 sequence: CASSLVGTGVGYTF. The CDR3 nucleotides are TGTGCCAGCAGCTTGGTGGGGACAGGGGTAGGCTACACCTTC. The chain employs TRBV5-4 and TRBJ1-2, with 10 nucleotides matching TRBD1. The V segment lost 0 bases and the J segment 8 bases; nucleotides outside the gene matches: 4. The CDR3 length is 14 residues. Germline V gives CDR1 SGHNT, CDR2 YYREEE (reference sequence).

The gene calls are TRBV18 and TRBJ2-2; D is possibly TRBD1 or TRBD2 (5 bases each). V was clipped by 0 bases and J by 6 bases, with 8 bases between them. The CDR3 consists of 14 residues. The germline V gene has CDR1 KGHSH and CDR2 LQKENI. The CDR3 sequence is CASSPPMGAGELFF. CDR3 nucleotide sequence: TGTGCCAGCTCACCACCGATGGGGGCCGGGGAGCTGTTTTTT.

J is TRBJ1-1 and V is TRBV29-1, with D hard to call. This CDR3 spans 10 amino acids. The V and J ends lost 4 bases and 1 base respectively, with 1 base between them. Germline V CDR1 and CDR2: SQVTM, ANQGSEA. CDR3 sequence reads: CSVGNTEAFF. Written as DNA, the CDR3 is TGCAGCGTTGGGAACACTGAAGCTTTCTTT.

The rearrangement links TRBV14 to TRBJ1-1; D might be TRBD1 (5 bases). Germline V lookup: CDR1 SGHDN, CDR2 FVKESK. This CDR3 region has 12 residues. Trimming took 4 bases from V and 7 from J, leaving 10 bases between them. CDR3 sequence reads: CASSLRQNEAFF. The CDR3, as DNA: TGTGCCAGCAGCCTCCGACAGAATGAAGCTTTCTTT.

The chain recombines TRBV7-2 with TRBJ2-3, with D perhaps matching TRBD2 (7 bases). CDR3 length equals 16 residues. The V gene's germline CDR1 is SGHTA and CDR2 FQGNSA. Deletions cut 5 bases from V and 2 bases from J, with 17 bases between. The CDR3 nucleotides are TGTGCCAGCAGCCTTAGACCCCGGGGGGCCACAGATACGCAGTATTTT. This translates into CASSLRPRGATDTQYF.

The chain joins TRBV18 to TRBJ1-4; tentative D call: TRBD1 (5 bases). V was clipped by 2 bases and J by 3 bases, with 10 bases between them. Germline CDR1 and CDR2: KGHSH and LQKENI. CDR3 length equals 15 residues. The DNA of the CDR3 is TGTGCCAGCTCACCAGGGGCAGCAGCTAATGAAAAACTGTTTTTT. Protein: CASSPGAAANEKLFF. Full variable domain (rest looked up from reference TRBV18 and TRBJ1-4): NAGVMQNPRHLVRRRGQEARLRCSPMKGHSHVYWYRQLPEEGLKFMVYLQKENIIDESGMPKERFSAEFPKEGPSILRIQQVVRGDSAAYFCASSPGAAANEKLFFGSGTQLSVL.

Here the CDR3 DNA reads TGTGCCAGTAGTCTTCAACAGGGGAGGGATGGCTACACCTTC. Amino acids: CASSLQQGRDGYTF. The chain joins TRBV19 to TRBJ1-2, with 7 nucleotides matching TRBD1. CDR1 is LNHDA, CDR2 SQIVND, per germline (reference sequence). V gave up 5 bases and J gave up 6 bases; unmatched junction bases: 9. CDR3 length equals 14 residues. Drawing the rest from reference TRBV19 and TRBJ1-2, the complete variable domain is DGGITQSPKYLFRKEGQNVTLSCEQNLNHDAMYWYRQDPGQGLRLIYYSQIVNDFQKGDIAEGYSVSREKKESFPLTVTSAQKNPTAFYLCASSLQQGRDGYTFGSGTRLTVV.

The chain recombines TRBV11-1 with TRBJ1-2; no clear D gene. Germline CDR1 SGHAT, CDR2 FQDESV (reference sequence). Trimming took 1 base from V and 5 from J, leaving 8 bases between them. The length of the CDR3 is 13 residues. Here the CDR3 DNA reads TGTGCCAGCAGCTTAGGGCAGATTTATGGCTACACCTTC. Translating it yields CASSLGQIYGYTF.

This clone is a singleton in its sample. This sequence joins TRBV6-1 and TRBJ1-1; D not resolved. The germline CDR1 and CDR2 sequences are MNHNS and SASEGT. Deletions cut 2 bases from V and 0 bases from J, with 28 bases between. There are 21 residues in the CDR3. The CDR3 region has the DNA TGTGCCAGCAGTGAATATCCGTACAGCATTGGGCGGCAGAGCATGAACACTGAAGCTTTCTTT. Translating it yields CASSEYPYSIGRQSMNTEAFF.

The V call is TRBV4-2, the J call TRBJ2-7; 10 bases are shared with TRBD2. J gave up 3 bases and V 1 base, and 12 bases lay outside the gene matches. The CDR3 covers 18 residues. The germline V gene has CDR1 LGHNA and CDR2 YNFKEQ. The CDR3 protein is CASSQGSSGGANGYEQYF. In DNA form, the CDR3 reads TGTGCCAGCAGCCAAGGGTCCAGCGGGGGGGCTAATGGCTACGAGCAGTACTTC.

V is TRBV6-1 and J is TRBJ1-5; tentatively, D is TRBD1 (5 bases). CDR3 length: 12 amino acids. V gave up 4 bases and J gave up 4 bases, with 5 bases separating them. Looked up from germline, CDR1 is MNHNS and CDR2 is SASEGT. The CDR3: CASSAGNQPQHF. The DNA of the CDR3 is TGTGCCAGCAGTGCAGGGAATCAGCCCCAGCATTTT.

The rearrangement uses TRBV10-3 and TRBJ1-2; 9 bases agree with TRBD1. Per germline, CDR1 ENHRY and CDR2 SYGVKD. The CDR3 spans 14 residues. The V gene end was trimmed by 11 bases and the J gene end by 3 bases; junction bases not matched to a gene: 10. CDR3 bases: TGTGCCTTAGGGCCGGGACAGGGTTACTATGGCTACACCTTC. Translating it yields CALGPGQGYYGYTF.

This clone was observed a single time. The chain uses TRBV4-1 and TRBJ2-5; maybe TRBD1 (6 bases). The length of the CDR3 is 17 residues. The V and J ends lost 4 bases and 0 bases respectively, with 18 bases between them. The germline V gene has CDR1 MGHRA and CDR2 YSYEKL. The CDR3 loop reads CASSLNPGQRYQETQYF. CDR3 bases: TGCGCCAGCAGCCTTAACCCCGGACAGAGGTACCAAGAGACCCAGTACTTC.